The 26 T cell receptor beta chains presented below share a single source sample, sequenced in a study of Graves' ophthalmopathy and Graves' hyperthyroidism. For repertoire sequencing, the TCR beta CDR3 regions were amplified from RNA transcripts. HTBI-primed RT-PCR formed the first round, and a multiplex PCR formed the second. TCRdb analysed the multiplex PCR reads with MiXCR anew, one entry per CDR3 protein. This table has over a million distinct CDR3 sequences, roughly 35% appearing once. The source material was peripheral blood or thyroid tissue (not recorded which). Source of these receptors: an adult man with Graves' hyperthyroidism.

The rearrangement uses TRBV9 and TRBJ2-2, with 9 bases lining up with TRBD1. Germline V CDR1 and CDR2: SGDLS, YYNGEE. The junction had 5 bases not matched to a gene; V was cut back by 3 bases and J by 2 bases. The CDR3 length is 16 residues. The CDR3 DNA is TGTGCCAGCAGCGCGAGGGGACAGGGAAACACCGGGGAGCTGTTTTTT. This translates into CASSARGQGNTGELFF.

This chain connects TRBV20-1 to TRBJ2-2; 13 nucleotides align to TRBD2. Germline assignment: CDR1 DFQATT and CDR2 SNEGSKA (reference sequence). The J segment lost 6 bases and the V segment lost 6 bases, leaving 19 bases of the junction unmatched. This CDR3 region has 19 residues. CDR3 coding DNA: TGCAGTGCCCCATCAGTACTAGCGGGGGGGGTCGGTATGTCCGGGGAGCTGTTTTTT. This sequence encodes CSAPSVLAGGVGMSGELFF.

Concerning this clonotype: This may stem from a read error, because a much larger clone lies one nucleotide away. The chain uses TRBV7-8 and TRBJ2-5, with D possibly matching TRBD1 (6 bases). Per the germline V gene, CDR1 is SGHVS and CDR2 is FQNEAQ. Deletions cut 4 bases from V and 2 bases from J, with 11 bases between. The CDR3 loop spans 14 amino acids. In nucleotides, the CDR3 is TGTGCCAGCAGCTCGGTTAGGGGGCAAGAGACCCAGTACTTC. Residues: CASSSVRGQETQYF.

This clonotype has only a few counts. The rearrangement uses TRBV4-1 and TRBJ1-6; tentative D call: TRBD1 (5 bases). Trimming shortened V by 0 bases and J by 0 bases, and 12 bases separated the two germline ends. The germline V gene encodes CDR1 MGHRA and CDR2 YSYEKL. The CDR3 sequence is 18 residues long. CDR3 in amino acids: CASSQDLGTSSYNSPLHF. The CDR3 bases are TGCGCCAGCAGCCAAGATCTGGGGACCAGCTCCTATAATTCACCCCTCCACTTT.

This clonotype was found a few times. The rearrangement joins TRBV19 to TRBJ1-4, with D perhaps matching TRBD1 (5 bases). The CDR3 is 13 amino acids. Germline CDR1 is LNHDA and CDR2 is SQIVND (reference sequence). With 7 bases removed from V and 4 bases from J, the gap between germline ends came to 10 bases. For the CDR3, the DNA is TGTGCCAGTAACCCAGGGAATAATGAAAAACTGTTTTTT. Protein: CASNPGNNEKLFF.

Points on this clonotype: This sequence may be a read error, since a much larger clone differs from it by one base. The chain is built from TRBV2 and TRBJ1-6, with a possible D match to TRBD1 (6 bases). Trimming left V 6 bases short and J 6 bases short, with 15 bases between. Germline-derived CDR1 and CDR2 are SNHLY and FYNNEI. The CDR3 is 15 amino acids. In DNA form, the CDR3 reads TGTGCCAGCAGCCTTTCCCCACAGGGTAATTCACCCCTCCACTTT. As protein: CASSLSPQGNSPLHF.

This chain joins TRBV27 and TRBJ2-7; TRBD2 agrees at 11 bases. The CDR3 is made up of 16 amino acids. Looked up from germline, CDR1 is MNHEY and CDR2 is SMNVEV (reference sequence). Trimming removed 8 bases from V and 2 bases from J; junction bases left unmatched: 11. CDR3 DNA: TGTGCCAGCGGCGAGACTAGCGGGACTATCGCCTACGAGCAGTACTTC. Amino acid sequence: CASGETSGTIAYEQYF.

The rearrangement joins TRBV6-6 to TRBJ2-5, with D perhaps matching TRBD1 (6 bases). CDR3 length equals 15 residues. Germline CDR1 and CDR2: MNHNY and SVGAGI (reference sequence). Trimming stripped 7 bases from V and 4 bases from J, with 19 bases between. The CDR3 region is CASTAKPGQLETQYF. The CDR3 DNA is TGTGCCAGCACCGCAAAACCGGGACAATTAGAGACCCAGTACTTC.

The table lists this clonotype with many counts. The rearrangement links TRBV7-8 to TRBJ2-2, with 13 bases matching TRBD2. CDR1 SGHVS and CDR2 FQNEAQ come from the germline V gene. The V gene end was trimmed by 1 base and the J gene end by 3 bases; junction bases not matched to a gene: 2. The CDR3 consists of 17 residues. CDR3 DNA sequence: TGTGCCAGCAGCTTAGGGACTAGCGGGAGCGACACCGGGGAGCTGTTTTTT. Translating it yields CASSLGTSGSDTGELFF.

Points on this clonotype: A much larger clone lies a single base off, so this may be a read error. The genes are TRBV7-9 and TRBJ1-4; a weak D match, TRBD1 (6 bases). V was cut by 4 bases and J by 5 bases, with 14 bases left in between. CDR3 length: 15 residues. Germline CDR1 and CDR2: SEHNR and FQNEAQ (reference sequence). CDR3 in amino acids: CASSSAGQKNEKLFF. The DNA of the CDR3 is TGTGCCAGCAGCTCCGCCGGACAGAAGAATGAAAAACTGTTTTTT.

Many counts were recorded for this clonotype. J is TRBJ1-5 and V is TRBV20-1; a possible D gene is TRBD1 (5 bases). The CDR3 extends over 15 amino acids. CDR1 is DFQATT, CDR2 SNEGSKA, per germline (reference sequence). Trimming took off 0 bases at V and 2 bases at J, with 11 bases between the two ends. CDR3 loop: CSARDAGLGNQPQHF. CDR3 DNA sequence: TGCAGTGCTAGAGATGCAGGGCTGGGCAATCAGCCCCAGCATTTT.

The gene calls are TRBV30 and TRBJ2-5; 11 nucleotides match TRBD1. The CDR3 length is 14 residues. J lost 7 bases, V lost 2 bases, and 6 bases had no gene match. In germline, CDR1 is GTSNPN, CDR2 SVGIG (reference sequence). The DNA of the CDR3 is TGTGCCTGGAGTAGGGACAGGGGGTTCGGGACCCAGTACTTC. Protein: CAWSRDRGFGTQYF.

This clonotype was detected many times. V usage is TRBV10-3 and J usage is TRBJ2-7; TRBD1 agrees at 8 bases. The germline gives CDR1 ENHRY, CDR2 SYGVKD. Trimming cost V 6 bases and J 5 bases; bases outside gene matches: 6. The length of the CDR3 is 13 residues. DNA for the CDR3: TGTGCCATCAGCGACAGGGGTATCAACGAGCAGTACTTC. Encoded protein: CAISDRGINEQYF.

This clonotype was recorded many times. V and J are TRBV20-1 and TRBJ1-5; D unclear. The CDR3 has 14 residues. The V gene lost 4 bases and the J gene lost 0 bases, with 10 bases spanning the gap. Germline CDR1 reads DFQATT; CDR2 reads SNEGSKA (reference sequence). CDR3 bases: TGCAGTGCTAAACTAGCGGTTAGCAATCAGCCCCAGCATTTT. Protein product: CSAKLAVSNQPQHF.

There are a few counts of this clonotype. The V call is TRBV11-2, the J call TRBJ1-1; D is unclear. CDR1 is SGHAT, CDR2 FQNNGV, per germline. V dropped 2 bases and J dropped 4 bases, with 11 bases sitting between them. The CDR3 has 14 residues. CDR3 DNA sequence: TGTGCCAGCAGCTTATCCCAGGCTAGCACTGAAGCTTTCTTT. It encodes CASSLSQASTEAFF.

There are many counts of this clonotype. The J gene is TRBJ1-5, the V gene TRBV2; a weak D match, TRBD1 (5 bases). The germline V gene encodes CDR1 SNHLY and CDR2 FYNNEI. This CDR3 region has 15 residues. Trimming took off 4 bases at V and 2 bases at J, with 12 bases between the two ends. The CDR3 DNA reads TGTGCCAGCAGTGTAAAGGGGACGGGCAATCAGCCCCAGCATTTT. This translates into CASSVKGTGNQPQHF.

This clonotype appeared once. One junction end does not reproduce the germline sequence, and a read error may be involved. The gene calls are TRBV24-1 and TRBJ2-7, with D possibly being TRBD2 (5 bases). Per the germline V gene, CDR1 is KGHDR and CDR2 is SFDVKD. There are 13 residues in the CDR3. CDR3 nucleotide sequence: TGTGCCAGCAGTTTATCGTCCTCGGGGGAGCAGTACTTC. It specifies CASSLSSSGEQYF.

This clonotype was seen just once. The chain is built from TRBV20-1 and TRBJ1-3; 9 positions match TRBD1. The germline CDR1 and CDR2 sequences are DFQATT and SNEGSKA (reference sequence). The ends lost 6 bases at V and 7 bases at J; junction bases unmatched: 13. The CDR3 contains 15 residues. The chain's CDR3 is CSAITGGGLGNTIYF. In DNA, the CDR3 is TGCAGTGCCATAACAGGGGGCGGATTAGGGAACACCATATATTTT.

This clonotype was recorded at least ten times. V gene TRBV20-1 combines with J gene TRBJ1-5; D perhaps matches TRBD1 (6 bases). The CDR3 runs 13 residues. V lost 5 bases to trimming and J lost 2 bases, with 10 bases between them. Per germline, CDR1 DFQATT and CDR2 SNEGSKA (reference sequence). CDR3 nucleotide sequence: TGCAGTGCTCAACAGGGTGGCAATCAGCCCCAGCATTTT. It translates to CSAQQGGNQPQHF.

The chain recombines TRBV29-1 with TRBJ1-1, with a possible D match to TRBD1 (5 bases). The CDR3 contains 12 residues. The V gene's germline CDR1 is SQVTM and CDR2 ANQGSEA. V shed 8 bases and J shed 1 base, with 11 bases lying between them. The chain's CDR3 is CSLVTANTEAFF. The DNA of the CDR3 is TGCAGCTTAGTGACAGCGAACACTGAAGCTTTCTTT.

The CDR3 reads CASQTGTDYGYTF. In DNA, the CDR3 is TGTGCCAGTCAAACCGGGACAGACTATGGCTACACCTTC. This sequence joins TRBV7-8 and TRBJ1-2, with 7 positions matching TRBD1. In germline, CDR1 is SGHVS, CDR2 FQNEAQ. CDR3 length: 13 residues. Germline trimming cut 9 bases from V and 3 bases from J; bases unmatched to any gene: 7.

The rearrangement links TRBV28 to TRBJ1-2, with D uncertain. Germline V gene lookup returns CDR1 MDHEN and CDR2 SYDVKM. The CDR3 runs to 14 residues. V dropped 3 bases and J dropped 8 bases, with 16 bases sitting between them. DNA of the CDR3: TGTGCCAGCAGTTTGGGCATAAGGAGGTCGGGCTACACCTTC. Its protein product is CASSLGIRRSGYTF.

The chain recombines TRBV11-2 with TRBJ1-4, with D possibly matching TRBD1 (5 bases). V lost 5 bases to trimming and J lost 6 bases, with 16 bases between them. This CDR3 has 15 amino acids. Germline V gene sequence: CDR1 SGHAT, CDR2 FQNNGV. The CDR3 protein is CASSRTSGTDEKLFF. The CDR3 nucleotides read TGTGCCAGCAGCCGGACTAGCGGGACGGATGAAAAACTGTTTTTT.

The rearrangement links TRBV12-3 or TRBV12-4 to TRBJ1-1, with a tentative D call TRBD1 (5 bases). This CDR3 region has 16 residues. The V end lost 6 bases, the J end lost 2 bases, and 19 bases lay between the germline ends. The CDR3 bases are TGTGCCAGCAGCTTCGAAGGTTGGGGGAAAAACACTGAAGCTTTCTTT. It is translated as CASSFEGWGKNTEAFF.

Of note for this clonotype: A much larger clone differs from this one at a single base, so this may be a read error. The chain employs TRBV7-6 and TRBJ2-5, with D possibly being TRBD1 or TRBD2 (5 bases each). With 7 bases removed from V and 5 bases from J, the gap between germline ends came to 17 bases. The CDR3 sequence is 14 residues long. Germline V gene sequence: CDR1 SGHVS, CDR2 FNYEAQ. This CDR3 reads CASTLGTQEETQYF. The DNA of the CDR3 is TGTGCCAGCACCCTGGGGACCCAAGAGGAGACCCAGTACTTC. The variable domain in full, with the rest retrieved from reference TRBV7-6 and TRBJ2-5, is GAGVSQSPRYKVTKRGQDVALRCDPISGHVSLYWYRQALGQGPEFLTYFNYEAQQDKSGLPNDRFSAERPEGSISTLTIQRTEQRDSAMYRCASTLGTQEETQYFGPGTRLLVL.

This clonotype was seen more than once but under ten times. V usage is TRBV20-1 and J usage is TRBJ1-6; no clear D gene. The CDR3 totals 12 residues. V lost 5 bases and J lost 9, with 11 bases in between. The germline V gene has CDR1 DFQATT and CDR2 SNEGSKA (reference sequence). The CDR3 loop is CSARPGGSPLHF. CDR3 nucleotides: TGCAGTGCTCGCCCAGGTGGTTCACCCCTCCACTTT.